Presented here are 32 T cell receptor beta chains from one specimen sequenced in a study of regulatory T cells in long-lasting Graves disease. Researchers made TCR beta libraries by using iRepertoire HTBI primers and running Arm-PCR on CDR3 regions. In TCRdb, the multiplex PCR reads were re-called with MiXCR into one record per CDR3 protein. The table has approximately 400,000 distinct CDR3 sequences, 14% to 15% seen once. Specified time point: newly diagnosed GD, antithyroid drugs for less than 3 months. Following extraction of RNA from PBMCs, that RNA was used to make the TCR library. This sample was also put to use in a study of T cells in Graves' hyperthyroidism and ophthalmopathy.

This specimen was peripheral blood mononuclear cells (PBMCs), taken at new diagnosis, from a patient treated with antithyroid drugs. These receptors came from a woman aged 25 to 45 with Graves disease.

As for this clonotype: One base away lies a much larger clone, so this may be a sequencing read error. CDR3 DNA sequence: TGTGCCACCAGTGAGGGTGGCGGTCAAGAGACCCAGTACTTC. Protein: CATSEGGGQETQYF. This chain uses TRBV10-3 with TRBJ2-1, with D perhaps TRBD2 (5 bases). The closer fit of TRBJ2-5 to the DNA end suggests the J call may be wrong. CDR3 length: 14 residues. Germline V gene lookup returns CDR1 ENHRY and CDR2 SYGVKD.

This clonotype was recorded many times. CDR3 DNA sequence: TGCGCCAGCAGCGAGCTACAGGGGAGTGAGCAGTTCTTC. It encodes CASSELQGSEQFF. The chain uses TRBV10-1 and TRBJ2-3; 7 positions agree with TRBD1. Matching the DNA end better, TRBJ2-1 makes the J call doubtful. The CDR3 covers 13 residues. CDR1 is WNHNN and CDR2 is SYGVQD in the germline V gene (reference sequence).

About this clonotype itself: Possible read error: a much larger clone is one base away. This CDR3 fails to terminate in the conserved phenylalanine or tryptophan, so it likely reflects a read error. The CDR3 protein is CASSQGRERSYEQYL. CDR3 coding DNA: TGTGCCAGCAGCCAAGGGCGGGAGCGGTCCTACGAGCAGTACCTC. The chain recombines TRBV3-1 with TRBJ2-1, with TRBD2 matching 7 bases. The tail of the sequence fits TRBJ2-7 better, so the J call may be wrong. CDR3 length: 15 residues. CDR1 is LGHDT, CDR2 YNNKEL, per germline (reference sequence).

This clonotype was seen repeatedly, ten times or more. The gene calls are TRBV9 and TRBJ2-7; TRBD1 agrees at 10 bases. The V gene end was trimmed by 0 bases and the J gene end by 1 base; junction bases not matched to a gene: 10. This CDR3 comprises 18 residues. Germline CDR1 is SGDLS and CDR2 is YYNGEE. CDR3 amino acids: CASSVAPGTGALSYEQYF. The CDR3 region has the DNA TGTGCCAGCAGCGTAGCCCCCGGGACAGGGGCATTATCCTACGAGCAGTACTTC.

This clonotype was seen at least ten times. The V gene is TRBV6-5, the J gene TRBJ1-1; D is unclear. Germline lookup yields CDR1 MNHEY and CDR2 SVGAGI. V was clipped by 0 bases and J by 1 base, with 6 bases between them. The CDR3 runs 14 residues. CDR3 amino acids: CASSYSYANTEAFF. The CDR3 DNA reads as TGTGCCAGCAGTTACTCGTATGCGAACACTGAAGCTTTCTTT.

The chain joins TRBV24-1 to TRBJ2-1; 7 positions agree with TRBD1. Germline CDR1 and CDR2: KGHDR and SFDVKD. After removal of 5 bases from V and 4 bases from J, the junction contained 7 bases not matched to a gene. The CDR3 covers 15 residues. The CDR3 loop reads CATSARDRLYNEQFF. The CDR3 region has the DNA TGTGCCACCAGTGCCCGGGACAGACTATACAATGAGCAGTTCTTC.

In its sample, this clonotype was seen many times. The gene calls are TRBV29-1 and TRBJ1-2, with D perhaps TRBD1 (6 bases). The CDR3 sequence is 14 residues long. CDR1 and CDR2 (germline): SQVTM, ANQGSEA. V was shortened by 4 bases and J by 5 bases, with 17 bases between the two germline ends. The CDR3 nucleotides read TGCAGCGTTGGGAGGGGGGGCGACGCTTATGGCTACACCTTC. Encoded protein: CSVGRGGDAYGYTF.

This clonotype was recorded at least ten times. This chain joins TRBV5-1 and TRBJ2-3; D may be TRBD2 (6 bases). The germline CDR1 and CDR2 sequences are SGHRS and YFSETQ. This CDR3 is built from 16 residues. V was cut by 4 bases and J by 4 bases, with 19 bases left in between. CDR3 amino acids: CASSQGRRLESDTQYF. In DNA form, the CDR3 reads TGCGCCAGCAGCCAGGGTAGGAGACTAGAGTCAGATACGCAGTATTTT.

This clonotype occurred many times. The chain employs TRBV6-1 and TRBJ2-1; 10 bases are a match to TRBD2. The CDR3 loop spans 13 amino acids. The trim removed 8 bases at V and 10 bases at J, leaving 8 bases unmatched. CDR1 and CDR2 (germline): MNHNS, SASEGT. CDR3 in DNA: TGTGCCAGCCGCCTAGCGGGAGCATACGAGCAGTTCTTC. It specifies CASRLAGAYEQFF.

The rearrangement joins TRBV4-1 to TRBJ2-5; D is perhaps TRBD1 (6 bases). The germline V gene has CDR1 MGHRA and CDR2 YSYEKL. The CDR3 totals 14 residues. The germline V and J ends were trimmed by 4 bases and 1 base, with 10 bases remaining between them. CDR3 nucleotides: TGCGCCAGCAGCCGTCAGGGGACCCAAGAGACCCAGTACTTC. As protein: CASSRQGTQETQYF.

The V and J genes are TRBV27 and TRBJ2-7, with D maybe TRBD2 (6 bases). The CDR3 sequence is 13 residues long. Germline loops: CDR1 MNHEY, CDR2 SMNVEV (reference sequence). The germline V and J ends were trimmed by 7 bases and 4 bases, with 14 bases remaining between them. CDR3 sequence: CASTSGGRYEQYF. CDR3 DNA: TGTGCCAGCACCTCCGGAGGGCGGTACGAGCAGTACTTC.

This clonotype was recorded once. With a much larger clone just one base away, this may be a read error. V and J are TRBV11-2 and TRBJ2-3; 10 positions match TRBD2. TRBJ2-7 matches the DNA end more closely, so the J call is doubtful. Germline CDR1 is SGHAT and CDR2 is FQNNGV. The CDR3 sequence is 16 residues long. CDR3 in DNA: TGTGCCAGCAGCTTAGAGCTACTAGCGGGGCTCAATGAGCAGTACTTC. It codes for CASSLELLAGLNEQYF.

The J gene is TRBJ2-2, the V gene TRBV7-6; 7 nucleotides agree with TRBD2. Looked up from germline, CDR1 is SGHVS and CDR2 is FNYEAQ. V lost 5 bases and J lost 7; bases outside the gene matches: 1. The length of the CDR3 is 12 residues. The CDR3 coding sequence is TGTGCCAGCAGCCGGGGGGACGGGGAGCTGTTTTTT. This encodes CASSRGDGELFF.

The V gene is TRBV27, the J gene TRBJ1-2, with 7 bases that match TRBD1. J lost 0 bases, V lost 7 bases, and 5 bases had no gene match. The germline V gene encodes CDR1 MNHEY and CDR2 SMNVEV (reference sequence). The CDR3 totals 14 residues. The CDR3 loop reads CASKPTGTNYGYTF. CDR3 nucleotide sequence: TGTGCCAGCAAACCGACAGGGACTAACTATGGCTACACCTTC.

The rearrangement uses TRBV9 and TRBJ1-3; D remains ambiguous. Germline V lookup: CDR1 SGDLS, CDR2 YYNGEE. V was trimmed by 0 bases and J by 0 bases, leaving 7 bases between them. The CDR3 totals 15 residues. CDR3 nucleotide sequence: TGTGCCAGCAGCGTAGGTGCCGGCTCTGGAAACACCATATATTTT. Its protein is CASSVGAGSGNTIYF.

This sequence joins TRBV25-1 and TRBJ1-4, with D possibly matching TRBD1 (6 bases). In germline, CDR1 is MGHDK, CDR2 SYGVNS. The CDR3 runs 14 residues. Trimming stripped 3 bases from V and 4 bases from J, with 9 bases between. The CDR3 bases are TGTGCCAGCAGTGACAGGGGTTATAATGAAAAACTGTTTTTT. Protein: CASSDRGYNEKLFF.

A remark on this clonotype: A much more abundant neighbour one base away suggests this may be a read error. The chain joins TRBV6-1 to TRBJ1-5, with TRBD1 as a possible D gene (6 bases). Trimming took 5 bases from V and 1 from J, leaving 9 bases between them. Germline CDR1 reads MNHNS; CDR2 reads SASEGT. The CDR3 runs to 14 residues. The CDR3 is CASSTGTSNQPQHF. For the CDR3, the DNA is TGTGCCAGCAGTACAGGGACGAGCAATCAGCCCCAGCATTTT.

This clonotype has just a few counts. V gene TRBV19 combines with J gene TRBJ1-5; the D gene is possibly TRBD1 (6 bases). V gave up 6 bases and J gave up 0 bases, with 12 bases separating them. The CDR3 sequence is 15 residues long. Per the germline V gene, CDR1 is LNHDA and CDR2 is SQIVND (reference sequence). Here the CDR3 reads CASRGTSPSNQPQHF. The CDR3 bases are TGTGCCAGTAGGGGGACATCTCCTAGCAATCAGCCCCAGCATTTT.

The J gene is TRBJ2-7, the V gene TRBV20-1, with D possibly being TRBD2 (5 bases). Germline V lookup: CDR1 DFQATT, CDR2 SNEGSKA (reference sequence). The CDR3 contains 16 residues. V lost 0 bases and J lost 0, with 15 bases in between. The CDR3 reads CSARDSVRGSSYEQYF. DNA of the CDR3: TGCAGTGCTAGAGATAGTGTTCGTGGGAGCTCCTACGAGCAGTACTTC.

This sequence joins TRBV5-6 and TRBJ2-7, with 8 bases fitting TRBD2. CDR3 length equals 16 residues. In germline, CDR1 is SGHDT, CDR2 YYEEEE. Germline trimming cut 4 bases from V and 3 bases from J; bases unmatched to any gene: 12. CDR3 loop: CASSLQRELWNYEQYF. The CDR3 DNA reads as TGTGCCAGCAGCCTGCAGCGGGAGTTGTGGAACTACGAGCAGTACTTC.

The chain carries TRBV5-1 and TRBJ2-6, with 8 bases identical to TRBD2. Germline-derived CDR1 and CDR2 are SGHRS and YFSETQ. This CDR3 contains 16 residues. V gave up 3 bases and J gave up 2 bases; unmatched junction bases: 4. The CDR3: CASSSGGAAGANVLTF. In nucleotides, the CDR3 is TGCGCCAGCAGCTCGGGAGGGGCAGCTGGGGCCAACGTCCTGACTTTC. The whole variable domain, remainder taken from reference TRBV5-1 and TRBJ2-6, is KAGVTQTPRYLIKTRGQQVTLSCSPISGHRSVSWYQQTPGQGLQFLFEYFSETQRNKGNFPGRFSGRQFSNSRSEMNVSTLELGDSALYLCASSSGGAAGANVLTFGAGSRLTVL.

The CDR3 reads CASSRGLADNEQFF. CDR3 coding DNA: TGTGCCAGCAGCAGGGGACTAGCAGATAATGAGCAGTTCTTC. The V and J genes are TRBV5-4 and TRBJ2-1, with 9 bases lining up with TRBD2. V trimming: 4 bases; J trimming: 7 bases; junction bases outside the gene matches: 6. The CDR3 runs 14 residues. Germline CDR1 is SGHNT and CDR2 is YYREEE (reference sequence).

This clonotype was picked up many times. This rearrangement joins TRBV6-2 or TRBV6-3 to TRBJ2-1; 11 bases are a match to TRBD2. This CDR3 contains 18 residues. CDR1 MNHEY and CDR2 SVGEGT come from the germline V gene. V lost 6 bases, J lost 0 bases, and 10 bases stayed unmatched. Here the CDR3 reads CASRVLAGGHSSYNEQFF. DNA of the CDR3: TGTGCCAGCAGAGTTCTAGCGGGAGGCCATAGCTCCTACAATGAGCAGTTCTTC.

This chain links TRBV24-1 with TRBJ2-3, with TRBD2 identical over 11 bases. V was clipped by 4 bases and J by 2 bases; unmatched bases: 4. Germline CDR1 KGHDR, CDR2 SFDVKD. The CDR3 is made up of 16 amino acids. The CDR3 protein is CATSESLAGDTDTQYF. CDR3 nucleotides: TGTGCCACCAGTGAGTCACTAGCGGGGGACACAGATACGCAGTATTTT.

The chain has TRBV9 and TRBJ2-5; 7 bases are a match to TRBD1. The germline V gene has CDR1 SGDLS and CDR2 YYNGEE. This CDR3 has 14 amino acids. V shed 4 bases and J 4 bases; nucleotides not matched to a gene: 7. CDR3 in DNA: TGTGCCAGCAGCACGACAGGGTACGGAGAGACCCAGTACTTC. This gives the protein CASSTTGYGETQYF.

This clonotype appeared a few times. The rearrangement joins TRBV12-3 or TRBV12-4 to TRBJ2-3, with D perhaps matching TRBD1 or TRBD2 (5 bases each). V lost 6 bases, J lost 2 bases, and 12 bases lay in between. The CDR3 has 14 amino acids. As DNA, the CDR3 is TGTGCCAGCAGGCCGGGACCTACCACAGATACGCAGTATTTT. Protein product: CASRPGPTTDTQYF.

The rearrangement joins TRBV7-9 to TRBJ2-1, with 9 bases fitting TRBD2. V shed 6 bases and J 6 bases; nucleotides not matched to a gene: 6. Germline CDR1 and CDR2: SEHNR and FQNEAQ (reference sequence). The CDR3 contains 14 residues. Here the CDR3 DNA reads TGTGCCAGCAGAATAGCGGGAGCGGGCAATGAGCAGTTCTTC. It encodes CASRIAGAGNEQFF.

This chain uses TRBV12-3 or TRBV12-4 with TRBJ1-3; 9 bases line up with TRBD1. With 6 bases clipped from V and 4 bases from J, the junction kept 4 bases outside the gene matches. The CDR3 consists of 14 residues. CDR3 in DNA: TGTGCCAGCAGCTTGGACAGGGGAGGAAACACCATATATTTT. Its translation is CASSLDRGGNTIYF.

This clonotype was counted at least ten times. This sequence joins TRBV10-2 and TRBJ1-2, with 8 bases aligning to TRBD1. With 11 bases clipped from V and 4 bases from J, the junction kept 12 bases outside the gene matches. The CDR3 consists of 14 residues. The germline CDR1 and CDR2 sequences are WSHSY and SAAADI. The DNA of the CDR3 is TGCGCCTCTGCAGGTCGGCAGGGGGCCTATGGCTACACCTTC. Translation gives CASAGRQGAYGYTF.

The chain joins TRBV6-2 or TRBV6-3 to TRBJ2-1; TRBD2 matches at 15 bases. The CDR3 is made up of 16 amino acids. Unmatched junction bases numbered 9, after V lost 6 bases and J lost 9 bases. Germline values: CDR1 MNHEY, CDR2 SVGEGT. The CDR3 region is CASSRGLAGGLIEQFF. CDR3 DNA sequence: TGTGCCAGCAGCCGAGGACTAGCGGGAGGGTTAATTGAGCAGTTCTTC.

The chain uses TRBV29-1 and TRBJ2-1, with TRBD2 identical over 8 bases. J was trimmed by 7 bases and V by 4 bases; bases with no gene match: 21. This CDR3 spans 18 amino acids. Germline loops: CDR1 SQVTM, CDR2 ANQGSEA. CDR3 sequence (DNA): TGCAGCGTTGTGTCTGGGGTAGCTAGCGGGTCCCTGCGGAATGAGCAGTTCTTC. Translation gives CSVVSGVASGSLRNEQFF.

This clonotype was seen repeatedly, ten times or more. The chain is built from TRBV12-3 or TRBV12-4 and TRBJ2-1, with D maybe TRBD1 (6 bases). The CDR3 consists of 13 residues. The germline V and J ends were trimmed by 6 bases and 6 bases, with 12 bases remaining between them. This chain's CDR3 is CASSPGQINEQFF. In nucleotides, the CDR3 is TGTGCCAGCAGCCCGGGACAAATCAATGAGCAGTTCTTC.